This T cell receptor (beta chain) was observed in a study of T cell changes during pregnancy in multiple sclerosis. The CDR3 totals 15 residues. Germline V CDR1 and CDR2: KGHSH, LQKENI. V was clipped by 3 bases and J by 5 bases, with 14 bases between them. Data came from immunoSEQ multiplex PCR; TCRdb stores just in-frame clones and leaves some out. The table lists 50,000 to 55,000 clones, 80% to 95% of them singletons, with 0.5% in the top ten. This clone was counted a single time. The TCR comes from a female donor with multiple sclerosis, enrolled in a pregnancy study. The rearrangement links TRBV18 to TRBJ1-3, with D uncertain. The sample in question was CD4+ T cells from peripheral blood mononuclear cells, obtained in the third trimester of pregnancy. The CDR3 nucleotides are TGTGCCAGCTCACCCGAGGCGGATTCAAGAAACACCATATATTTT. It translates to CASSPEADSRNTIYF.